This TCR beta chain was obtained from a study of cytomegalovirus exposure and HLA in healthy donors (dated by TCRdb to the late 2010s). General notes on the study: The 500 to 700 repertoires of the first cohort and the approximately 130 validation repertoires were produced on the same platform, according to a later analysis. The study was designed to test whether signatures of past pathogen exposure could be identified by cataloging public T cell receptors. In addition to the first cohort of about 650 subjects, a separate validation cohort of some 120 different subjects was used. High-throughput TCR immunosequencing, statistical association of individual TCRs with disease status, and machine learning were combined to predict cytomegalovirus infection status.

Here is what the overall study found, with its caveats: In the study, around 160 TCR beta chains were listed as associated with cytomegalovirus. All 120 repertoires were used to score co-occurrence in the validation cohort in a later analysis, because that analysis had no HLA typing for the cohort. A later analysis found that TCRs clustered in the first cohort also tended to co-occur in the 120 validation repertoires, with more than 90% of cluster scores above 0. Most TCR sequences were observed very rarely across donors, whereas some public TCRs were present in many individuals. Cytomegalovirus status was reported to be diagnosed by the classifier with high specificity and sensitivity in both the original and validation cohorts. The authors suggested that the approach could potentially be extended to other disease states and immunological phenotypes. Three of the identified cytomegalovirus-associated TCR beta chains were confirmed in vitro to be specific for cytomegalovirus antigens.

The method behind the library was the immunoSEQ multiplex PCR assay. The original methods were these. A statistical classification framework was built to diagnose cytomegalovirus status from the catalog of TCR beta chain sequences. Not all clones reach the TCRdb copy of this immuneACCESS table, which keeps in-frame sequences only. Checked studies attribute under half of the gap to unresolved V genes and leave the rest unexplained. The V and J calls and the clone size are those of that table, but D and trimming were determined from the DNA. A total of over 200,000 clones appear in this sample, around 88% of them only once. Around 3% of the sample comes from the top ten. From the germline V gene, CDR1 is SGHVS and CDR2 is FQNEAQ. Trimming at the junction amounts to 1 base on V and 5 bases on J, and the germline ends lie 11 bases apart. CDR3 length: 14 amino acids, cysteine to phenylalanine. Only the CDR3 DNA is retained, 42 bases long and in frame from the first base.

The donors belonged to the validation cohort of approximately 130 subjects, which was separate from the approximately 610-subject first cohort. In this sample, this clone turned up once. Its antigen remains unidentified. No base qualities exist here, and no much larger clone lies one base off it. Input material: PBMCs. The V and J genes are TRBV7-8 and TRBJ2-5, and possibly TRBD1, on 6 matching bases. This TCR came from a woman under 30 in good health and CMV-seronegative. The CDR3 in this case is CASSLEQGVETQYF. The nucleotide sequence is TGTGCCAGCAGCTTAGAACAGGGTGTGGAGACCCAGTACTTC.